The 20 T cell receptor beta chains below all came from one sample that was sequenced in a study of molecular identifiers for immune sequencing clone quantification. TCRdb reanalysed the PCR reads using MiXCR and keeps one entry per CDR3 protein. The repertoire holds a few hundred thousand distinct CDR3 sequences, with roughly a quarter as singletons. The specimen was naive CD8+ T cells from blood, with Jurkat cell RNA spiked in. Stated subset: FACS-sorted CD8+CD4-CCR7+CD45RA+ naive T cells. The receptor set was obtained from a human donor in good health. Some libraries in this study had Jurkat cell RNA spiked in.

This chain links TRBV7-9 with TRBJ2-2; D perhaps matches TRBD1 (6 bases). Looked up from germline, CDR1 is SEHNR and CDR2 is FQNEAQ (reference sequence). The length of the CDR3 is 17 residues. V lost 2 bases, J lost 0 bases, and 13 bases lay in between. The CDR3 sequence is CASSLYQGPANTGELFF. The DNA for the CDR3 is TGTGCCAGCAGCTTATACCAGGGGCCAGCGAACACCGGGGAGCTGTTTTTT.

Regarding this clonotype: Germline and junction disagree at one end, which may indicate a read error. The CDR3 reads CASSFGSLRERYF. CDR3 nucleotides: TGTGCCAGTAGTTTCGGAAGTTTGCGCGAGCGGTACTTC. This rearrangement joins TRBV19 to TRBJ2-7; no reliable D call. The CDR3 consists of 13 residues. The V gene's germline CDR1 is LNHDA and CDR2 SQIVND (reference sequence).

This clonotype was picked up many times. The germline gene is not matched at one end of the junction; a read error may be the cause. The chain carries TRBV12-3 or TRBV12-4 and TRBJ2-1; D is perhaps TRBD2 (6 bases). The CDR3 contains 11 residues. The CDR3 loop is CASSGGDEPVF. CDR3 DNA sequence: TGTGCCAGCAGCGGGGGAGACGAGCCGGTCTTC.

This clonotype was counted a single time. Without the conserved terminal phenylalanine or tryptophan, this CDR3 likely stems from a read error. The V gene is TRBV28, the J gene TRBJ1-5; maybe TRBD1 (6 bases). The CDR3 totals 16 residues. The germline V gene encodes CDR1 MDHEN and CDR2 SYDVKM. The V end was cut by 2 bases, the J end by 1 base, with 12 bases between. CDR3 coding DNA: TGTGCCAGCAGTTTAACTGGGACAATAAGCAATCAGCCCCAGCATTCT. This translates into CASSLTGTISNQPQHS.

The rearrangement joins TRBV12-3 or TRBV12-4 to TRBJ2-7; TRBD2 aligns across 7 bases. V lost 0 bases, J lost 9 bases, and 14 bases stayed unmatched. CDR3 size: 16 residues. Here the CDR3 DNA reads TGTGCCAGCAGTTTAGCGGGGGGAGGGCCCTACGAGCGGCAGTACTTC. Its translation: CASSLAGGGPYERQYF.

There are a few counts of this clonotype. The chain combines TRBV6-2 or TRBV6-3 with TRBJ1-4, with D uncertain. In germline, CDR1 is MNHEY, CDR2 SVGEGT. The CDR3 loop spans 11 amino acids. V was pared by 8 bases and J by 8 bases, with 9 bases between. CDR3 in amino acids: CASSKYEKLFF. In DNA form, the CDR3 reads TGTGCCAGCTCTAAGTACGAAAAACTGTTTTTT.

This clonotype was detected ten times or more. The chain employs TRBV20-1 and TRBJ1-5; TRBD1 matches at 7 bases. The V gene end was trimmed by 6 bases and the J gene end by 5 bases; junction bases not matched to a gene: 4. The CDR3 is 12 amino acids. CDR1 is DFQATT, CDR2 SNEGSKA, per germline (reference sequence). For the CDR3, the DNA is TGCAGTGCCTCCAGGGGGGATCAGCCCCAGCATTTT. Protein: CSASRGDQPQHF.

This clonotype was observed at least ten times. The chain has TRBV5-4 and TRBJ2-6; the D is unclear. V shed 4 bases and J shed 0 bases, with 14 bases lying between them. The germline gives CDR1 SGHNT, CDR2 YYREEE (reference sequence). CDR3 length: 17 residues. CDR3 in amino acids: CASSPDLTDSGANVLTF. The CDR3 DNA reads TGTGCCAGCAGCCCTGACTTGACGGACTCTGGGGCCAACGTCCTGACTTTC.

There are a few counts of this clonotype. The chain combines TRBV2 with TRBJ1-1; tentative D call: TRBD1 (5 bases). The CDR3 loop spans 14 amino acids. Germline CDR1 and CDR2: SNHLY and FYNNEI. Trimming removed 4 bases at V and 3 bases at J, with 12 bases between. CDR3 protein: CASSGGDADTEAFF. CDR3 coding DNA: TGTGCCAGCAGTGGGGGGGACGCTGACACTGAAGCTTTCTTT.

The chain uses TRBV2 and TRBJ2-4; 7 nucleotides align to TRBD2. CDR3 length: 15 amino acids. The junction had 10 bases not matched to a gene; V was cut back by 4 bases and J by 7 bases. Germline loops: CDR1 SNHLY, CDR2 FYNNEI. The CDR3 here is CASSGTQAGVNIQYF. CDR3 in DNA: TGTGCCAGCAGTGGGACACAGGCGGGGGTTAACATTCAGTACTTC.

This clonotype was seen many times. CDR3 region: CASKTGIPDTQYF. The CDR3 nucleotides are TGCGCCAGCAAGACAGGGATCCCAGATACGCAGTATTTT. This chain joins TRBV10-2 and TRBJ2-3, with 7 bases that match TRBD1. CDR3 length: 13 amino acids. V lost 7 bases and J lost 4; bases outside the gene matches: 5. Germline CDR1 and CDR2: WSHSY and SAAADI.

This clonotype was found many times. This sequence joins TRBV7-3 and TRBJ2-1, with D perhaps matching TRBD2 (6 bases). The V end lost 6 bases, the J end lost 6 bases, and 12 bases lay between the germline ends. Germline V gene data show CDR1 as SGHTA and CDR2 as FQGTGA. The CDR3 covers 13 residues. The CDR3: CASRSGLTNEQFF. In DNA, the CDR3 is TGTGCCAGCAGGTCGGGACTCACCAATGAGCAGTTCTTC.

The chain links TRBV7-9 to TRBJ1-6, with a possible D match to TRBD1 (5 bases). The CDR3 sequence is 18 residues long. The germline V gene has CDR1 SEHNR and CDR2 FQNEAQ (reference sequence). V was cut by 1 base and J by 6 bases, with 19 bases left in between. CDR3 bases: TGTGCCAGCAGCTTAGAGGGTCGGGGGTATCGGTTTAATTCACCCCTCCACTTT. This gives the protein CASSLEGRGYRFNSPLHF.

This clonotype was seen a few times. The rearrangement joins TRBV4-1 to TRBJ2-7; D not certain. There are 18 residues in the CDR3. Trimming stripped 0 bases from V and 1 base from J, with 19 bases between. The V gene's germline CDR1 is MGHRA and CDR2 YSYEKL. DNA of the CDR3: TGCGCCAGCAGCCAAGAAAGTGGGGTAGGGAAGATTTCCTACGAGCAGTACTTC. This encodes CASSQESGVGKISYEQYF.

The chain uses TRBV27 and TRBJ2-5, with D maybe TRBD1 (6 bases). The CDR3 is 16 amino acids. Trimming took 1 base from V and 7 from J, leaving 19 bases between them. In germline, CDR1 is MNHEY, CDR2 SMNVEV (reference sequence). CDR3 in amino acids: CASSLYPGQTKRTQYF. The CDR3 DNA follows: TGTGCCAGCAGTTTATATCCAGGACAGACCAAGAGGACCCAGTACTTC.

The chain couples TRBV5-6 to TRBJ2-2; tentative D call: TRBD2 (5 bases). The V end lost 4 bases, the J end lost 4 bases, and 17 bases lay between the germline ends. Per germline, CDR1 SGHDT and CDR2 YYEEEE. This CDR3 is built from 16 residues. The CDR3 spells CASSPRWEQTTGELFF. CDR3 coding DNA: TGTGCCAGCAGCCCGCGCTGGGAGCAGACCACCGGGGAGCTGTTTTTT.

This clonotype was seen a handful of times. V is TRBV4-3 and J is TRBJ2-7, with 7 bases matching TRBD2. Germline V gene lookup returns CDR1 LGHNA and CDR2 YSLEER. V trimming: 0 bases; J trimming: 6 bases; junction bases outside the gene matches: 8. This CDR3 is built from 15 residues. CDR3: CASSQDRGVHFEQYF. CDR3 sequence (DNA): TGCGCCAGCAGCCAAGATCGGGGGGTGCACTTCGAGCAGTACTTC.

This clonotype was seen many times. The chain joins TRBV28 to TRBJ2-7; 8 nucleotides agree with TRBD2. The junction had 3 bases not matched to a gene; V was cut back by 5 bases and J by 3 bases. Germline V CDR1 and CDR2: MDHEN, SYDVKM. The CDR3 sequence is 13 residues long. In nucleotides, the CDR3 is TGTGCCAGCAGTACTCTAGCGGGCTACGAGCAGTACTTC. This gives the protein CASSTLAGYEQYF. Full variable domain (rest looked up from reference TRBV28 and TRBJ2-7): DVKVTQSSRYLVKRTGEKVFLECVQDMDHENMFWYRQDPGLGLRLIYFSYDVKMKEKGDIPEGYSVSREKKERFSLILESASTNQTSMYLCASSTLAGYEQYFGPGTRLTVT.

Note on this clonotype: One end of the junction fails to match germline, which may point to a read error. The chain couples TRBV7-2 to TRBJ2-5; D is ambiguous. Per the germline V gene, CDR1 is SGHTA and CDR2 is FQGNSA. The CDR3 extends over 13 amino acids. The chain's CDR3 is CASSFPIQEPQYF. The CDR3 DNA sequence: TGTGCCAGCAGCTTCCCCATCCAAGAGCCCCAGTACTTC.

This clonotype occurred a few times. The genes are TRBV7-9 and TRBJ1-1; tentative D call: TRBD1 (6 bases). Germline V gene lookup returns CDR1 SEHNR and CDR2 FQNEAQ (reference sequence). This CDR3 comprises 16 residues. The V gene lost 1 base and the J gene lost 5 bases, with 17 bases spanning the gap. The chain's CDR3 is CASSLVPGALGTEAFF. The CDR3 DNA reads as TGTGCCAGCAGCTTAGTCCCGGGGGCGCTGGGAACTGAAGCTTTCTTT.